This TCR beta chain was retrieved from a study of cytomegalovirus exposure and HLA in healthy donors. Regarding the study as a whole: Later analysis placed DRB1 highest and HLA-C lowest in TCR association rates, which differed by HLA locus. Later genetic work tied a missense DCLRE1C variant to beta-chain V and J trimming.

The V gene lost 3 bases and the J gene lost 8 bases, with 13 bases spanning the gap. CDR1 is MDHEN and CDR2 is SYDVKM in the germline V gene. The CDR3 is 13 amino acids. This PCR relied on a set of 60 Vbeta primers and 13 Jbeta primers. The protocol was immunoSEQ multiplex PCR, while the TCRdb copy is restricted to in-frame clones and leaves out a portion. The data hold under 300,000 clones, with 70% to 90% observed a single time. In the case of this clone: Its target is not known.

The sequenced material came from PBMCs. The TCR originated in a woman in her sixties or seventies in good health and CMV-seropositive. The J gene is TRBJ1-2, the V gene TRBV28; D is ambiguous. Written as DNA, the CDR3 is TGTGCCAGCAGTTTTGGTCGGAGTCAGGGCTACACCTTC. This gives the protein CASSFGRSQGYTF.